This T cell receptor beta chain was sequenced during a study of blood T cell repertoires in COVID-19. Study overall: Italy, Spain and the United States were the sources of the convalescent and acute COVID-19 samples. From T cells, B-cell-depleted T cells, or PBMCs came the material, which was cDNA or gDNA.

Sequencing was performed with immunoSEQ multiplex PCR; in TCRdb, only in-frame clones are kept and a portion is missing. The table shows 390,000 or so clones, with about 90% occurring only once. This CDR3 contains 16 residues. Unmatched junction bases numbered 12, after V lost 4 bases and J lost 5 bases. Germline CDR1 reads SGHDT; CDR2 reads YYEEEE. The receptor comes from a man in his late teens or twenties with active or convalescent COVID-19. Sequencing used peripheral blood. The V call is TRBV5-6, the J call TRBJ2-4; 7 bases map to TRBD1. This CDR3 is CASSLEQGNVENIQYF. The DNA for the CDR3 is TGTGCCAGCAGCCTGGAACAGGGGAATGTTGAAAACATTCAGTACTTC.